The source of this TCR beta chain is a study of response to subunit inactivated influenza vaccine. Whole-study findings and limits: Authors proposed each seasonal influenza vaccination draws in few new T cells.

MiXCR, run by TCRdb on the RT-PCR reads, gives a single entry per CDR3 protein. The sample comprises 290,000 or so distinct CDR3 sequences, roughly 22% of which are singletons, and 10% to 13% rests with the top ten. This clonotype has more than one count but fewer than ten. Its antigen is currently unknown. Here the sequenced sample was PBMCs from blood, taken less than 22 months after vaccination. The origin of this receptor is a man between 50 and 69 years old who received an inactivated influenza vaccine.

CDR3 sequence (DNA): TGTGCCAGCAGCCTCGGGACACCCTCCTATAATTCACCCCTCCACTTT. Amino acid sequence: CASSLGTPSYNSPLHF. V is TRBV7-9 and J is TRBJ1-6, with a weak D call TRBD1 (6 bases). V was shortened by 5 bases and J by 0 bases, with 11 bases between the two germline ends. The CDR3 consists of 16 residues. Germline CDR1 is SEHNR and CDR2 is FQNEAQ (reference sequence).